This TCR beta chain was observed in a study of beta chain features in type 1 diabetes. Every participating donor gave one draw, a heparinised blood sample averaging about 100 mL. It was via CD45RO/CCR7/CD25/CD127/CD95/CD27 that CD4+ naive, central memory, regulatory and stem cell-like memory cells were sorted. Each of the sorted populations had a purity greater than 98%. Sequenced material consisted of expressed TCRB transcripts (all of the isolated RNA was reverse transcribed). Assay: immunoSEQ multiplex PCR; the TCRdb copy retains only in-frame clones and omits some. Of about 370,000 clones in the sample, approximately 16% were seen once. A note on this clone: Its antigen is still unknown.

Overall study findings and caveats: At VDJ recombination sites, type 1 diabetes patients had fewer insertions and more deleted nucleotides.

Trimming stripped 2 bases from V and 6 bases from J, with 13 bases between. The CDR3 is 14 amino acids. Germline values: CDR1 MRHNA, CDR2 SNTAGT. This rearrangement joins TRBV6-4 to TRBJ1-2; possibly TRBD1 for D (6 bases). This TCR was recovered from a young woman in good health. The sample taken for sequencing was naive CD4+ T cells from blood. The CDR3: CASSDGWQGNGYTF. CDR3 in DNA: TGTGCCAGCAGTGACGGATGGCAGGGGAATGGCTACACCTTC.